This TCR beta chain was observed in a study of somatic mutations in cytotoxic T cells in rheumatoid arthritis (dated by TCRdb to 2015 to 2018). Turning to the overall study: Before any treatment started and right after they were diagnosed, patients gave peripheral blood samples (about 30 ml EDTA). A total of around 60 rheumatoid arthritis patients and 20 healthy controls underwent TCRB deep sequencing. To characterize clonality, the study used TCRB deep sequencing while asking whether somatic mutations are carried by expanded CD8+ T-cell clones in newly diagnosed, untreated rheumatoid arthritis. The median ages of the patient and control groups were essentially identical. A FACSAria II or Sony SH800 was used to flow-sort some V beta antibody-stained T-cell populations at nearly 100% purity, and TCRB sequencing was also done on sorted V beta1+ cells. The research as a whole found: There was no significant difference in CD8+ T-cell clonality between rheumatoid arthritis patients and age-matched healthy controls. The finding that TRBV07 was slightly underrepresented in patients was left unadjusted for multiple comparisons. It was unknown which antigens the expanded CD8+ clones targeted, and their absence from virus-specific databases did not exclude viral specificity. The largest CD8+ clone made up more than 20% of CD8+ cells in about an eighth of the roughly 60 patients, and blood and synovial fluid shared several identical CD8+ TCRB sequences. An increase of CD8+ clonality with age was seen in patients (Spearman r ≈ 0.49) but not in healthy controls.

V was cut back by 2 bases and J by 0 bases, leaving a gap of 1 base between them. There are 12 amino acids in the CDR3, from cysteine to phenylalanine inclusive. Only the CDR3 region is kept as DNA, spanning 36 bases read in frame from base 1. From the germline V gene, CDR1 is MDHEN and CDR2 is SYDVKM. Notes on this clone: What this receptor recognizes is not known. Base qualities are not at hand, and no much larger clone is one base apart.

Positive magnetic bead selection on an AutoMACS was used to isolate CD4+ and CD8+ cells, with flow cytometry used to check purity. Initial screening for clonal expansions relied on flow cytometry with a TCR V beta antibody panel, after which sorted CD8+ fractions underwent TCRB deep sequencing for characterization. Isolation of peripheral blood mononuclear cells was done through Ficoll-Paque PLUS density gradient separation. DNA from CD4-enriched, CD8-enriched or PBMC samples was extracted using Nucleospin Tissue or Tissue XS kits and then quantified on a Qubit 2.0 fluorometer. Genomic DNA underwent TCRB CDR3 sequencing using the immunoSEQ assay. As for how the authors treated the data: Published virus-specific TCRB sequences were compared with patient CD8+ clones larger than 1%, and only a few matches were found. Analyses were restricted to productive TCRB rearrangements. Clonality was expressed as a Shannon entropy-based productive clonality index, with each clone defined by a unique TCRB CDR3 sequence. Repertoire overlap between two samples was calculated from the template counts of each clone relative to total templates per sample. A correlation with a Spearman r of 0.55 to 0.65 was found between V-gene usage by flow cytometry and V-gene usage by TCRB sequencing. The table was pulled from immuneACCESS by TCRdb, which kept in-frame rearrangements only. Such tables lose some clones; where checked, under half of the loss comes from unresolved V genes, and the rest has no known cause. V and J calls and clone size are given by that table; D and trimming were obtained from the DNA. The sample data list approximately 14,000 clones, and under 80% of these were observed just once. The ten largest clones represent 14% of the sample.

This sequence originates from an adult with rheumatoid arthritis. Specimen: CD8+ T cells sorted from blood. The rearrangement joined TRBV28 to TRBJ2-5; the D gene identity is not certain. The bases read TGTGCCAGCAGTTTAAACCAAGAGACCCAGTACTTC. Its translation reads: CASSLNQETQYF.